The present T cell receptor beta chain was sequenced within a study of blood T cell repertoires in COVID-19. Overall study context: The study drew acute and convalescent COVID-19 samples from the United States, Italy and Spain.

Sequencing was performed with immunoSEQ multiplex PCR; in TCRdb, only in-frame clones are kept and a portion is missing. This table holds tens of thousands of clones, approximately 90% found once. The CDR3 runs to 16 residues. Germline V gene data show CDR1 as MDHEN and CDR2 as SYDVKM. V lost 0 bases and J lost 4; bases outside the gene matches: 1. This clone was counted a single time. The clonotype originates from a man aged 45 to 65 with acute or convalescent COVID-19. The V gene is TRBV28, the J gene TRBJ2-1, with TRBD1 matching over 12 bases. Sequencing was done on a sample of peripheral blood. In DNA form, the CDR3 reads TGTGCCAGCAGTTTATGGGGACAGGGGGCGTACAATGAGCAGTTCTTC. This sequence encodes CASSLWGQGAYNEQFF. Complete variable domain (other parts from reference TRBV28 and TRBJ2-1): DVKVTQSSRYLVKRTGEKVFLECVQDMDHENMFWYRQDPGLGLRLIYFSYDVKMKEKGDIPEGYSVSREKKERFSLILESASTNQTSMYLCASSLWGQGAYNEQFFGPGTRLTVL.